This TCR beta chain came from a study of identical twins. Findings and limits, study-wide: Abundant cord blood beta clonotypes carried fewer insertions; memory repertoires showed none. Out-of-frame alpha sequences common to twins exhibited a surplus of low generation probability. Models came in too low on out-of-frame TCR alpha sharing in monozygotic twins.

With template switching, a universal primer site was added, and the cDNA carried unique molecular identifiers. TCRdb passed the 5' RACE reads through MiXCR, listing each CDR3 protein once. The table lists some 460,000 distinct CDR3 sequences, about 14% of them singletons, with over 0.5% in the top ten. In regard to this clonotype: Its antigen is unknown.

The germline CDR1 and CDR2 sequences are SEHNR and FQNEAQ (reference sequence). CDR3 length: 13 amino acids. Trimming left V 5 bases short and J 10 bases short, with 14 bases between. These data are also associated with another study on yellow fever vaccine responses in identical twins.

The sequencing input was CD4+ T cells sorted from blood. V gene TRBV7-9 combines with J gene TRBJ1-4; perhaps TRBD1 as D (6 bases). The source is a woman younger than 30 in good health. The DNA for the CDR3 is TGTGCCAGCAGCCTGGGGGCGGCTCGAAAACTGTTTTTT. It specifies CASSLGAARKLFF.